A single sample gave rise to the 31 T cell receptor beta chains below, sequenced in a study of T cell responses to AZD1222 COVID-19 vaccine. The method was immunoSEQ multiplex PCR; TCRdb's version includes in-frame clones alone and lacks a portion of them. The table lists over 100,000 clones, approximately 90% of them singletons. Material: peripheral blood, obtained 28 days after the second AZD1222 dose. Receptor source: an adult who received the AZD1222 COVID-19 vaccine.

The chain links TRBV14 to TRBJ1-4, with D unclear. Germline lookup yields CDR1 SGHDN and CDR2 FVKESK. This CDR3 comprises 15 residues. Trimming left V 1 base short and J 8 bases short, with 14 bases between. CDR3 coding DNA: TGTGCCAGCAGCCAAGCAGGCCTTAGAGGCGAAAAACTGTTTTTT. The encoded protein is CASSQAGLRGEKLFF.

In DNA, the CDR3 is TGTGCCAGTAGACTTCAGGCCTCGAACACTGAAGCTTTCTTT. Its protein product is CASRLQASNTEAFF. This chain joins TRBV19 and TRBJ1-1; D remains ambiguous. Germline V CDR1 and CDR2: LNHDA, SQIVND (reference sequence). The CDR3 sequence is 14 residues long. V was pared by 6 bases and J by 1 base, with 12 bases between. Full variable domain (remainder filled in from reference TRBV19 and TRBJ1-1): DGGITQSPKYLFRKEGQNVTLSCEQNLNHDAMYWYRQDPGQGLRLIYYSQIVNDFQKGDIAEGYSVSREKKESFPLTVTSAQKNPTAFYLCASRLQASNTEAFFGQGTRLTVV.

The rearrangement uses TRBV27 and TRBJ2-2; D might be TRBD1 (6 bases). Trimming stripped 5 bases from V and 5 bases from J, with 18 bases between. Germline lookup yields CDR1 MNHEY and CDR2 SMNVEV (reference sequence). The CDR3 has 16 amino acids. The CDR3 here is CASSPEDRLWTGELFF. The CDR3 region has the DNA TGTGCCAGCAGTCCGGAAGACAGGTTGTGGACCGGGGAGCTGTTTTTT.

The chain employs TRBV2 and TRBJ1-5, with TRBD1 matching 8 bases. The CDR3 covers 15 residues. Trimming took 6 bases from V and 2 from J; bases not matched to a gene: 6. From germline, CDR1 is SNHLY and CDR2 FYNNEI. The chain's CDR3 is CASSPETGGNQPQHF. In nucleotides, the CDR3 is TGTGCCAGCAGCCCAGAGACAGGGGGCAATCAGCCCCAGCATTTT.

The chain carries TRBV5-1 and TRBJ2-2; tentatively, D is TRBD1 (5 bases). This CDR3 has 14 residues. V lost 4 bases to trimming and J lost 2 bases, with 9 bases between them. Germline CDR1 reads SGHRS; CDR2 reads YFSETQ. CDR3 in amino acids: CASSPTENTGELFF. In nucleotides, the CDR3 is TGCGCCAGCAGCCCGACAGAAAACACCGGGGAGCTGTTTTTT.

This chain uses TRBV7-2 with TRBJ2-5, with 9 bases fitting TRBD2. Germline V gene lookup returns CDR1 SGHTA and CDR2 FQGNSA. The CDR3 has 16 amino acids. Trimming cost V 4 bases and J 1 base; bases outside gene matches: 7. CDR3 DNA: TGTGCCAGCAGCTCGTATGCGACTAGCGGCCAAGAGACCCAGTACTTC. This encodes CASSSYATSGQETQYF.

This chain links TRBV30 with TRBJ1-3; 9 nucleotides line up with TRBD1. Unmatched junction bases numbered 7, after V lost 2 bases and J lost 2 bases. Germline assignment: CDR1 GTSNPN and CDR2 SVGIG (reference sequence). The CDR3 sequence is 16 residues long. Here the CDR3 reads CAWSPDRGWTGNTIYF. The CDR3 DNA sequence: TGTGCCTGGAGTCCGGACAGGGGTTGGACTGGAAACACCATATATTTT.

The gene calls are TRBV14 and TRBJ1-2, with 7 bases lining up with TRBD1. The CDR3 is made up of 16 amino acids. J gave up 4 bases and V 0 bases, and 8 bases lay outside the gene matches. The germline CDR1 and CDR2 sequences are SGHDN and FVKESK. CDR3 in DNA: TGTGCCAGCAGCCAAGATCAAAGACAGGGAGCCTATGGCTACACCTTC. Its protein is CASSQDQRQGAYGYTF.

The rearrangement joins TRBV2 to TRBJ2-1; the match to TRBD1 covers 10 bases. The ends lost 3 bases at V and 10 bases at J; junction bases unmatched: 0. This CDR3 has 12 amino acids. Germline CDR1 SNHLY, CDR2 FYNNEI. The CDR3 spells CASSETGGEQFF. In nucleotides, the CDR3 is TGTGCCAGCAGTGAGACAGGGGGCGAGCAGTTCTTC.

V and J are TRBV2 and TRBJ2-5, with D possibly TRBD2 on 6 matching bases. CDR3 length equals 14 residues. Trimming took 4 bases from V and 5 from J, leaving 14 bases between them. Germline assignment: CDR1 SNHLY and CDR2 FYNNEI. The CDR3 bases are TGTGCCAGCAGTGTCCGGAGGGCGGTCGAGACCCAGTACTTC. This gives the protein CASSVRRAVETQYF.

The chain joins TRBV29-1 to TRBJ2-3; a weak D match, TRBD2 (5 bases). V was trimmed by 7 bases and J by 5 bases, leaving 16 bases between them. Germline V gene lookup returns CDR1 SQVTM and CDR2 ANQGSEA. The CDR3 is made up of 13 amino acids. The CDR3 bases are TGCAGCGGTGCCGGGGTCCCACGAGATACGCAGTATTTT. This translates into CSGAGVPRDTQYF.

The CDR3 sequence is CASSHHGGGTEAFF. The DNA for the CDR3 is TGCGCCAGCAGCCATCACGGGGGCGGCACTGAAGCTTTCTTT. V gene TRBV4-1 combines with J gene TRBJ1-1; maybe TRBD1 (6 bases). Trimming left V 3 bases short and J 4 bases short, with 12 bases between. The CDR3 extends over 14 amino acids. From germline, CDR1 is MGHRA and CDR2 YSYEKL.

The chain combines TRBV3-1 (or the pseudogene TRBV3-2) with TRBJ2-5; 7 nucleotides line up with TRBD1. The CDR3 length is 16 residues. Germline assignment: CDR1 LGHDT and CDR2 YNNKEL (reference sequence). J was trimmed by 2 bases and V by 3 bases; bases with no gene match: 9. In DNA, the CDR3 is TGTGCCAGCAGCCAGAGTGGAAGACAGGGACAAGAGACCCAGTACTTC. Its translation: CASSQSGRQGQETQYF.

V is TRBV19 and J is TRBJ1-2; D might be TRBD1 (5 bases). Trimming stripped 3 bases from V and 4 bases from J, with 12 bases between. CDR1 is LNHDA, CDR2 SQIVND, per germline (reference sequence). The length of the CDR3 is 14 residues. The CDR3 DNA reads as TGTGCCAGTAGTATCCAGGGTCCGCTCTATGGCTACACCTTC. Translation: CASSIQGPLYGYTF.

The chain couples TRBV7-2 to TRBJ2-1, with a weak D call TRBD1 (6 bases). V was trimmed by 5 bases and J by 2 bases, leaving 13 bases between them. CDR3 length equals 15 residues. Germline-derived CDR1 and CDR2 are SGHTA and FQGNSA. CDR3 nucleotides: TGTGCCAGCAGCAACCGCAGGACAGCCTACAATGAGCAGTTCTTC. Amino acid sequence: CASSNRRTAYNEQFF.

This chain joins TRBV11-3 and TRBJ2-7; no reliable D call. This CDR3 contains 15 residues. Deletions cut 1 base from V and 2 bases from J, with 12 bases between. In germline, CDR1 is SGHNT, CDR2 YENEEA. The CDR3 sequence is CASSLGGDKAYEQYF. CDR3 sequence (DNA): TGTGCCAGCAGCTTAGGCGGAGATAAAGCCTACGAGCAGTACTTC.

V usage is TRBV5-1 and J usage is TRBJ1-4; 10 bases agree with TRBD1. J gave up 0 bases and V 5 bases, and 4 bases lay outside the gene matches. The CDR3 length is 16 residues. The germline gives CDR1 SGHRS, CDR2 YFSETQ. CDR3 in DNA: TGCGCCAGCAGGGATGGGACAGGGGCAACTAATGAAAAACTGTTTTTT. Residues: CASRDGTGATNEKLFF.

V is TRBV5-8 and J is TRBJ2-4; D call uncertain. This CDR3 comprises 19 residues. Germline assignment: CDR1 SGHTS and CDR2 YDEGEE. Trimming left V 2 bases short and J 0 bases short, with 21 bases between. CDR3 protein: CASSFPNRRADLAKNIQYF. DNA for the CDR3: TGTGCCAGCAGCTTCCCAAACCGGCGAGCAGACCTAGCCAAAAACATTCAGTACTTC.

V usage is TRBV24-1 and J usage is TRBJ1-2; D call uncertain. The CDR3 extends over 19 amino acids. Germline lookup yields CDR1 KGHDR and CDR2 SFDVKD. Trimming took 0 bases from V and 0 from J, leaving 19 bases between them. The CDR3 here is CATSDLLKTTNTTNYGYTF. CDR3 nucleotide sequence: TGTGCCACCAGTGATTTGCTGAAGACAACGAACACTACTAACTATGGCTACACCTTC.

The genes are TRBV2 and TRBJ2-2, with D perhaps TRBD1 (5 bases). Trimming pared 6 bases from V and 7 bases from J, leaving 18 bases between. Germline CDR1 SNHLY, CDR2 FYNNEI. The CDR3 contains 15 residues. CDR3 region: CASSEISGIGGELFF. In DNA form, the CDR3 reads TGTGCCAGCAGCGAAATTTCAGGGATTGGCGGGGAGCTGTTTTTT.

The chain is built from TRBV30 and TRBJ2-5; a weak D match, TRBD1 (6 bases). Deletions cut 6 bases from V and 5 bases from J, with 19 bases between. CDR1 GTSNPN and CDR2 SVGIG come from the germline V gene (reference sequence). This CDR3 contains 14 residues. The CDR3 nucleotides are TGTGCCTGCATGGACAGAACAAAGGGGGAGACCCAGTACTTC. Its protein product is CACMDRTKGETQYF.

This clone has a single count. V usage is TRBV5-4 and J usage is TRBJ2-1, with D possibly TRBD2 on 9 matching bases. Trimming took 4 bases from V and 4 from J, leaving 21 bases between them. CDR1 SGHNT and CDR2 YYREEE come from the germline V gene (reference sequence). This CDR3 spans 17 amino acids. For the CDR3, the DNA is TGTGCCAGCAGCCAGGGGGCGGGAGGGCTGACGTACAATGAGCAGTTCTTC. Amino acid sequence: CASSQGAGGLTYNEQFF.

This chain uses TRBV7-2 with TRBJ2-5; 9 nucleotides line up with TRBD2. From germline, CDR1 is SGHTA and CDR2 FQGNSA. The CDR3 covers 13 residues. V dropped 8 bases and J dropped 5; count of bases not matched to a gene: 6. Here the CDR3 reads CASGASGMETQYF. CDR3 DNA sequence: TGTGCCAGCGGGGCTAGCGGGATGGAGACCCAGTACTTC. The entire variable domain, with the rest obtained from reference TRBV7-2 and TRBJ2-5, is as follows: GAGVSQSPSNKVTEKGKDVELRCDPISGHTALYWYRQSLGQGLEFLIYFQGNSAPDKSGLPSDRFSAERTGGSVSTLTIQRTQQEDSAVYLCASGASGMETQYFGPGTRLLVL.

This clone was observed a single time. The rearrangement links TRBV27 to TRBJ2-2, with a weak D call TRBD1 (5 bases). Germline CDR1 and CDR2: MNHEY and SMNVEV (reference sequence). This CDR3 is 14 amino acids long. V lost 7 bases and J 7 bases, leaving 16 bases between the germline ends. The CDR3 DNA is TGTGCCAGCAACCCCCGACAGAATGGCGGGGAGCTGTTTTTT. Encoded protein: CASNPRQNGGELFF.

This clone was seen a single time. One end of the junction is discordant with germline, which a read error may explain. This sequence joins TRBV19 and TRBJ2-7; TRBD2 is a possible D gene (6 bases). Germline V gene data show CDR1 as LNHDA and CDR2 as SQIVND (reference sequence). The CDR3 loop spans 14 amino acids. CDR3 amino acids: CASSAGSVLYGQYF. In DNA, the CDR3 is TGTGCCAGTAGTGCGGGGTCGGTCCTCTACGGGCAGTACTTC.

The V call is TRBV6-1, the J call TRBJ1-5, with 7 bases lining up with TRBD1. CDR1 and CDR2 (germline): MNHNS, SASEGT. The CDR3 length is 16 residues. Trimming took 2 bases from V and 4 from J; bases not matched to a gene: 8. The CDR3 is CASSERRAGGNQPQHF. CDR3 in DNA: TGTGCCAGCAGTGAACGACGGGCAGGGGGTAATCAGCCCCAGCATTTT.

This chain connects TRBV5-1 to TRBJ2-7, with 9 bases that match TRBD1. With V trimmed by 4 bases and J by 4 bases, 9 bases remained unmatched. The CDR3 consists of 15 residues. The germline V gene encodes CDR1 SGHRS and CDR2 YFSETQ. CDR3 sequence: CASSDPGQGLYEQYF. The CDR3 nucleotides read TGCGCCAGCAGCGACCCGGGACAGGGTCTATACGAGCAGTACTTC.

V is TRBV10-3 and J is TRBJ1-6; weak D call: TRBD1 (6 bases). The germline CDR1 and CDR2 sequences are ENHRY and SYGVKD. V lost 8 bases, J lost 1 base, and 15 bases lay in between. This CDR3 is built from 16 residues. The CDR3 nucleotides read TGTGCCATCTCCGAGGGGGTCCGGTCCTATAATTCACCCCTCCACTTT. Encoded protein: CAISEGVRSYNSPLHF.

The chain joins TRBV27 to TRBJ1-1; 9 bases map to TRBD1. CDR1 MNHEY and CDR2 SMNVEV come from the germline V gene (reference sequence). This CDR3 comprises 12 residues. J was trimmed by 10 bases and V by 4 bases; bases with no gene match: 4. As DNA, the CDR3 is TGTGCCAGCAGTTCTGGGGACAGGGCAGCTTTCTTT. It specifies CASSSGDRAAFF.

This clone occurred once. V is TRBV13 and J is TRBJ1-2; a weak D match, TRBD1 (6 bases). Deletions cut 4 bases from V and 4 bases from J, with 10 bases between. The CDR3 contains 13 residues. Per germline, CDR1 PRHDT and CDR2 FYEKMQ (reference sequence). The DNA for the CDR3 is TGTGCCAGCAGCTGGCGGACAGTCTATGGCTACACCTTC. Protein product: CASSWRTVYGYTF.

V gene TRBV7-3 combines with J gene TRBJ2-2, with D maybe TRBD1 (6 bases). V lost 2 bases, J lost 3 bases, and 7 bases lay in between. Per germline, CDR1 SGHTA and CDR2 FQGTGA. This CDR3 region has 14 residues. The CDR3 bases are TGTGCCAGCAGCTTAGCAGGGGACACCGGGGAGCTGTTTTTT. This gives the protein CASSLAGDTGELFF. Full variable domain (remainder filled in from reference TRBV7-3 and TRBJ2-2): GAGVSQTPSNKVTEKGKYVELRCDPISGHTALYWYRQSLGQGPEFLIYFQGTGAADDSGLPNDRFFAVRPEGSVSTLKIQRTERGDSAVYLCASSLAGDTGELFFGEGSRLTVL.